The clone carrying this T cell receptor (beta chain) has only a few counts. The antigen is not known. The data were taken from a study of T-cell memory formation after mild COVID-19. Study information: Largely donor-specific TCR clusters were found.

Germline values: CDR1 SQVTM, CDR2 ANQGSEA. V lost 4 bases and J 2 bases, leaving 8 bases between the germline ends. This CDR3 contains 12 residues. Study-level findings and limits: Cross-reactive memory seemingly joined, as some responding clones were found in pre-infection memory. Contracting clones from day 15 to 85 showed balanced CD4/CD8; later expanders favored CD4+.

TCR alpha and TCR beta cDNA libraries carrying sample barcodes and UMIs were produced by 5'RACE using constant-segment primers. TCRdb used MiXCR to reprocess the 5' RACE reads, holding one entry per CDR3 protein. The sample has more than 400,000 distinct CDR3 sequences; 15% to 20% are singletons. V is TRBV29-1 and J is TRBJ2-5; D is unresolved. The receptor's source is an adult woman who had mild COVID-19 (a few samples of this study predate the infection). Cell type and time point are not known. Sequencing was done on a sample of PBMCs or a T cell subset sorted from them (not recorded which). CDR3 DNA sequence: TGCAGCGTTGTGACGAGACAAGAGACCCAGTACTTC. This encodes CSVVTRQETQYF. Based on the CDR3 plus reference TRBV29-1 and TRBJ2-5, the full variable domain is SAVISQKPSRDICQRGTSLTIQCQVDSQVTMMFWYRQQPGQSLTLIATANQGSEATYESGFVIDKFPISRPNLTFSTLTVSNMSPEDSSIYLCSVVTRQETQYFGPGTRLLVL.